The entry below describes one TCR beta chain. Its antigen is unknown. Splitting the CD4+ cells yielded a CD45RA+ naive subset and a CD45RA-negative memory subset. Assay used: immunoSEQ multiplex PCR; TCRdb lists only in-frame clones, some missing. Of about a million clones listed, approximately 80% are singletons. V trimming: 0 bases; J trimming: 0 bases; junction bases outside the gene matches: 5. Germline assignment: CDR1 SGHDN and CDR2 FVKESK. The CDR3 sequence is 17 residues long. This sample was taken from a study of shared clonotypes between healthy human individuals. Study-level points and caveats: Sequencing depth was expected to affect clonotype sharing among donors. What naive subsets generally showed was a larger estimated richness than memory subsets showed. Several donors held about 5% of naive CD4 clonotypes in common.

This chain connects TRBV14 to TRBJ2-1, with 7 bases identical to TRBD2. Sequencing input: memory CD4+ T cells from PBMCs. Subset denoted: CD45RA-negative fraction. This receptor was taken from a man aged 18-30 years in good health. Some clones in this sample may be carry-over from other donors' samples. This chain's CDR3 is CASSQDLGGSSYNEQFF. CDR3 DNA: TGTGCCAGCAGCCAAGATCTTGGCGGGAGCTCCTACAATGAGCAGTTCTTC.